This T cell receptor beta chain came from a study of graft-versus-host responses after intestinal transplantation. Looking at the study overall: Grafts were multivisceral, liver-intestinal, or isolated intestinal.

Comment on this clone: As yet, its antigen is unknown.

Only in-frame clones appear in the TCRdb table, and some are missing; sequencing was by immunoSEQ multiplex PCR. Altogether 84,000 or so clones are present, approximately 92% being singletons, with the ten largest covering about 0.3%. CDR1 KGHSH and CDR2 LQKENI come from the germline V gene. V was clipped by 2 bases and J by 3 bases, with 25 bases between them. The CDR3 contains 20 residues. The chain couples TRBV18 to TRBJ2-2; tentative D call: TRBD2 (6 bases). The sequence came from a human donor who received an intestinal transplant. The sample in question was unstimulated CD4+ T cells sorted from spleen or lymph node cells, obtained before intestinal transplant. The CDR3 sequence is CASSPRWGRSALIDTGELFF. CDR3 DNA sequence: TGTGCCAGCTCACCAAGATGGGGGAGGTCGGCACTGATTGACACCGGGGAGCTGTTTTTT.